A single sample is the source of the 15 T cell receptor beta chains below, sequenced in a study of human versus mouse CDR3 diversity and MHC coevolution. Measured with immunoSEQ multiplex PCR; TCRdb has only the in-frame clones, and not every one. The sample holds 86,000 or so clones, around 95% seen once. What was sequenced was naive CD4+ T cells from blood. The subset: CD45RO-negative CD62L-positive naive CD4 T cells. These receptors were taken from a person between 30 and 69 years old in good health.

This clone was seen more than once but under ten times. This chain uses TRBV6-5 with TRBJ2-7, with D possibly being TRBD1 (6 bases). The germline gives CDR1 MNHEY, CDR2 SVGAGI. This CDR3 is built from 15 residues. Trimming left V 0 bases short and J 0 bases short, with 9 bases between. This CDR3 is CASSYSKGVSYEQYF. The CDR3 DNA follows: TGTGCCAGCAGTTACTCGAAGGGGGTCTCCTACGAGCAGTACTTC.

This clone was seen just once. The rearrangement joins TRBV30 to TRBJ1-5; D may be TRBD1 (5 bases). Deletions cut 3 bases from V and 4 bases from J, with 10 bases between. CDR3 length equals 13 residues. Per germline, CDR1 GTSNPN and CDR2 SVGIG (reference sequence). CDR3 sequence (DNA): TGTGCCTGGAGGGGGCAGGTTAATCAGCCCCAGCATTTT. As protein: CAWRGQVNQPQHF.

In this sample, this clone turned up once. The CDR3 region has the DNA TGTGCCAGCATGGGACTAGAGAACAATGAGCAGTTCTTC. It encodes CASMGLENNEQFF. This chain uses TRBV2 with TRBJ2-1; 8 nucleotides line up with TRBD2. CDR1 and CDR2 (germline): SNHLY, FYNNEI. CDR3 size: 13 residues. Unmatched junction bases numbered 4, after V lost 7 bases and J lost 5 bases.

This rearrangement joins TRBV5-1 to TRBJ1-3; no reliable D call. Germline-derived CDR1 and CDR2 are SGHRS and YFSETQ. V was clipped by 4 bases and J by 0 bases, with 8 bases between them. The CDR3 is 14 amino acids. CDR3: CASSEAFSGNTIYF. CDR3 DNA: TGCGCCAGCAGCGAAGCTTTCTCTGGAAACACCATATATTTT.

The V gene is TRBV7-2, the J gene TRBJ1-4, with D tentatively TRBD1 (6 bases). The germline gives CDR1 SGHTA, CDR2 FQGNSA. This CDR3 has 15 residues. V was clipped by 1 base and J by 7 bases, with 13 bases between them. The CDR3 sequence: CASSLGAGAGEKLFF. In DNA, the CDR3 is TGTGCCAGCAGCTTAGGGGCAGGGGCGGGTGAAAAACTGTTTTTT.

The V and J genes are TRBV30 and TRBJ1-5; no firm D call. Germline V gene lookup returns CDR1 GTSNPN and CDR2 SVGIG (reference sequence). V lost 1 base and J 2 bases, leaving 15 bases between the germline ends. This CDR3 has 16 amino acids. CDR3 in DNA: TGTGCCTGGAGTGGGGAGGTCAGCTGGGGCAATCAGCCCCAGCATTTT. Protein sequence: CAWSGEVSWGNQPQHF.

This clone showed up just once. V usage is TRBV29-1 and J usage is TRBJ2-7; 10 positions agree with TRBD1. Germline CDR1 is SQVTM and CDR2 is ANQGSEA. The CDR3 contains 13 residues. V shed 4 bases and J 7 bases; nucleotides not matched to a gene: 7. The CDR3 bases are TGCAGCGTTGGACAGGGGGCGGGCGGGGAGCAGTACTTC. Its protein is CSVGQGAGGEQYF.

CDR3 sequence: CASSLLAGGTYEQYF. Written as DNA, the CDR3 is TGTGCCAGCTCACTTCTAGCGGGAGGGACCTACGAGCAGTACTTC. V usage is TRBV18 and J usage is TRBJ2-7; 12 nucleotides match TRBD2. V shed 4 bases, J shed 2 bases, and the junction held 3 bases outside the gene matches. CDR1 is KGHSH and CDR2 is LQKENI in the germline V gene. The CDR3 is 15 residues long.

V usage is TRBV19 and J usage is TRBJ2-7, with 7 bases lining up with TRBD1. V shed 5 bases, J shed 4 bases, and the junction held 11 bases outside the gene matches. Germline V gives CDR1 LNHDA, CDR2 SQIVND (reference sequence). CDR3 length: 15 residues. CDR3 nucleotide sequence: TGTGCCAGTAGTTTTTCGACAGGGTTCTCGTACGAGCAGTACTTC. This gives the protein CASSFSTGFSYEQYF.

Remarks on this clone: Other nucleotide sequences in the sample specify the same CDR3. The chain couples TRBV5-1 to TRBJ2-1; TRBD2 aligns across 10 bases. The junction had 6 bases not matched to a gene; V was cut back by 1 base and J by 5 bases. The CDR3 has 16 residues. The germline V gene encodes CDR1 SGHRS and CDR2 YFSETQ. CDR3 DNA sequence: TGCGCCAGCAGCTTGTCGGTTCTAGCGGGAGACAATGAGCAGTTCTTC. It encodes CASSLSVLAGDNEQFF.

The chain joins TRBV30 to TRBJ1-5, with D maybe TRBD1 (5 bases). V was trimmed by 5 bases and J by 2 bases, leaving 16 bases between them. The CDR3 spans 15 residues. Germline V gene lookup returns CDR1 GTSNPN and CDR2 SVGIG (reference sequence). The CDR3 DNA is TGTGCCTGGTCCTCGGGCAGGGATGGCAATCAGCCCCAGCATTTT. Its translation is CAWSSGRDGNQPQHF.

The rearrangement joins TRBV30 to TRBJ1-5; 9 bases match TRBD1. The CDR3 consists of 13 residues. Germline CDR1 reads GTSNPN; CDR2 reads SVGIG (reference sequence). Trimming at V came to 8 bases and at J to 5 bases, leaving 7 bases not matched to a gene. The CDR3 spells CASRDRADQPQHF. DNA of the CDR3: TGTGCCAGCCGGGACAGGGCAGATCAGCCCCAGCATTTT.

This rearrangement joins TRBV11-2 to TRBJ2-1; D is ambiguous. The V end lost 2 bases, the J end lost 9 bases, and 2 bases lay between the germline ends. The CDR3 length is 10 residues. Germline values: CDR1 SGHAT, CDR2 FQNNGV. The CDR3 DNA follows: TGTGCCAGCAGCTTACGTGAGCAGTTCTTC. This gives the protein CASSLREQFF.

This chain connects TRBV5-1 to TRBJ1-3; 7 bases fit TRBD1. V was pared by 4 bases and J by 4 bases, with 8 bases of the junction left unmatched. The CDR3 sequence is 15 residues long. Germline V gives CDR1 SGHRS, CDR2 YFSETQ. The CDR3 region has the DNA TGCGCCAGCAGCCCGCGACAGGGTGCGGGAAACACCATATATTTT. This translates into CASSPRQGAGNTIYF.

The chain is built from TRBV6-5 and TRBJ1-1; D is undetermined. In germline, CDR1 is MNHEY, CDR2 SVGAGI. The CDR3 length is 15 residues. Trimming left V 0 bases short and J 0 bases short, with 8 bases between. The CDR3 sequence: CASSYSGGMNTEAFF. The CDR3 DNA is TGTGCCAGCAGTTACTCGGGAGGTATGAACACTGAAGCTTTCTTT.